This T cell receptor beta chain was profiled in a study of blood T cells in healthy people across ages (dated by TCRdb to the mid-2010s). Describing the broader study: Template switching captured roughly one uniquely barcoded TCR beta cDNA molecule per two T cells in model experiments. Using deep sequencing normalized with unique cDNA molecular identifiers, the study measured how TCR beta repertoire diversity changes with age. Two additional independent replicas of 1 million unique cDNA reads from the same blood draw were analyzed for two donors (one aged 18 to 30 and one aged 80 or older). The donors were divided into four age groups: young (average around 15 years), middle-aged (around 37), aged (about 60) and long-lived (82). To avoid experimental bias, donors of different ages were randomly spread across the sequencing lanes. Paper-wide results and their limitations: There was a strong correlation between observed TCR beta diversity and the percentage of naive T cells measured by flow cytometry. The CMV infection status of donors was not known, potentially confounding age-related changes in expanded clonotypes. Bulk unsorted PBMC profiling prevented conclusive comparison of naive and antigen-experienced compartments. Estimates of total diversity from one million sequenced T cells were regarded as lower bounds and underestimates. Compared with the aged group, more naive CD4+ T cells, fewer expanded clones and increased TCR diversity were shown by the long-lived group, suggesting age selection. As age increased, observed TCR beta diversity per million T cells dropped in a roughly linear way, and a significant reduction was already evident by age 40.

For this clonotype: It lacks a known antigen. No base-level quality is on record; no much larger clone is a single base apart.

Systemically healthy Caucasian individuals from Russia, around 38 in total and aged roughly 6 to 100 years, were included as donors. Approximately 9.3 milliliters of peripheral blood were drawn from each donor into EDTA-treated Vacutainer tubes. Ficoll-Paque density-gradient centrifugation was used to isolate PBMCs, with at least 6.5 million per sample. Trizol reagent was used to extract total RNA from the PBMCs, yielding at least 6 micrograms per sample. For every donor, an aliquot of PBMCs went through flow cytometry to measure the percentages of naive CD45RAhigh/CD27high T cells. Compared with germline, V lacks 2 bases and J lacks 4 bases; bases without a gene match: 3. The germline V gene yields SGHAT for CDR1 and FQNNGV for CDR2. The CDR3 runs 15 amino acids, cysteine and phenylalanine included. Only the CDR3 region is kept as DNA, spanning 45 bases read in frame from base 1. Receptor amplification or capture employed 5' RACE. Sequencer: Illumina HiSeq 2500. A second 7 to 11 cycle PCR used a sample-barcoded 5' primer and a J-beta primer mix. A unique molecular identifier was introduced onto each TCR beta cDNA molecule by a template-switch 5' adaptor carrying 12 random nucleotides. Each sample yielded at least 2.5 million CDR3-containing paired-end reads. The Mint cDNA synthesis kit, primed by a TRBC-specific oligonucleotide, was used to synthesize first-strand cDNA from all RNA. Following uracil-DNA glycosylase treatment, all cDNA underwent a first 18-cycle PCR with the universal primers M1SS and BC2_uni_R. The study's processing was this. For normalization, 1 million high-quality reads, each with a distinct molecular identifier, were randomly selected from each sample. Reads sharing molecular identifiers were discarded rather than binned into consensus sequences. MiTCR, run with a Q25 quality threshold and the strictest error-elimination algorithm, handled CDR3 identification, clonotype clustering and error correction. A nonparametric unseen species model using Euler transformation provided a lower-bound estimate of total TCR beta diversity. TCRdb applied fastp at Q25 and MiXCR to the public reads, then kept only in-frame beta chains. Under each unique CDR3 protein, matching rows form one entry showing the most common genes and DNA. These V and J calls derive from TCRdb rather than the authors' analysis. The sample table shows about 1.4 million distinct CDR3 sequences, and roughly 59% are seen once. The top ten clonotypes cover over 6.5% of the sample.

The V and J genes are TRBV11-2 and TRBJ2-1, with 9 bases aligning to TRBD2. What was sequenced was blood. The receptor's source is a man aged 18 to 29 in good health. The CDR3 reads as follows: CASSLWTSEYNEQFF. The DNA sequence reads TGTGCCAGCAGCTTATGGACTAGCGAGTACAATGAGCAGTTCTTC.